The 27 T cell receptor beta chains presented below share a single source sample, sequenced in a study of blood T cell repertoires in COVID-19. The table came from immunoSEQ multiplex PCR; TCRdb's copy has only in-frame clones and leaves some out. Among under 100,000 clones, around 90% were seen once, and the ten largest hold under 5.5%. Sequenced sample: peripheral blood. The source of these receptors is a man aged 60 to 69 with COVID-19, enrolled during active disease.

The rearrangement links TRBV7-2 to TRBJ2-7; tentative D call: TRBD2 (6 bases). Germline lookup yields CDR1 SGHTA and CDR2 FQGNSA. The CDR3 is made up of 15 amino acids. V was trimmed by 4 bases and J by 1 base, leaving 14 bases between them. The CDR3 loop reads CASSSAGLRSYEQYF. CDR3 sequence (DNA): TGTGCCAGCAGCTCGGCGGGGCTAAGGTCCTACGAGCAGTACTTC.

CDR3 bases: TGTGCCAGCAGCTTGAAGATCAGGGACTATGGCTACACCTTC. This encodes CASSLKIRDYGYTF. This chain uses TRBV5-4 with TRBJ1-2; tentatively, D is TRBD1 (5 bases). The CDR3 runs to 14 residues. Trimming removed 1 base from V and 3 bases from J, with 10 bases in between. Germline V gene lookup returns CDR1 SGHNT and CDR2 YYREEE (reference sequence).

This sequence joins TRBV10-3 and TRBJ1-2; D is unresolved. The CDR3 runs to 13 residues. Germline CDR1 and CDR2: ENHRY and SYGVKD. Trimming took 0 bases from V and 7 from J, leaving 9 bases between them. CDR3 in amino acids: CAISESGGGGYTF. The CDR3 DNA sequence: TGTGCCATCAGTGAGTCGGGAGGAGGTGGCTACACCTTC.

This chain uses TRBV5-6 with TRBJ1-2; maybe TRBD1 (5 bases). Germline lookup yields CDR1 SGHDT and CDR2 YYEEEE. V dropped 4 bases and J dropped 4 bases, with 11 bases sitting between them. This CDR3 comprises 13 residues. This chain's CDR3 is CASSPMGGYGYTF. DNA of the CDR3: TGTGCCAGCAGCCCCATGGGGGGCTATGGCTACACCTTC.

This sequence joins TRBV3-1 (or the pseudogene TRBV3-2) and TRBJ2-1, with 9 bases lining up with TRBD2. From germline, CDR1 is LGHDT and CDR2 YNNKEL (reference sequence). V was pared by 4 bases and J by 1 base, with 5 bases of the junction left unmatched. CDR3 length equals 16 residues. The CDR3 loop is CASSPRLADSYNEQFF. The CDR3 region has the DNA TGTGCCAGCAGCCCCCGACTAGCGGATTCCTACAATGAGCAGTTCTTC.

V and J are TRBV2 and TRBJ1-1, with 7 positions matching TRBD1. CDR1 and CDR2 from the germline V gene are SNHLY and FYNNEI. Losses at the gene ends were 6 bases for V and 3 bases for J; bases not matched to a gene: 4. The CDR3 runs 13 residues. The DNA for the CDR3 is TGTGCCAGCAGGTTTGACAGGGACACTGAAGCTTTCTTT. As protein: CASRFDRDTEAFF.

CDR3 loop: CASNQGNYGYTF. As DNA, the CDR3 is TGTGCCAGTAATCAGGGGAACTATGGCTACACCTTC. This chain joins TRBV19 and TRBJ1-2; maybe TRBD1 (6 bases). There are 12 residues in the CDR3. Germline V gene sequence: CDR1 LNHDA, CDR2 SQIVND (reference sequence). With 7 bases removed from V and 2 bases from J, the gap between germline ends came to 8 bases.

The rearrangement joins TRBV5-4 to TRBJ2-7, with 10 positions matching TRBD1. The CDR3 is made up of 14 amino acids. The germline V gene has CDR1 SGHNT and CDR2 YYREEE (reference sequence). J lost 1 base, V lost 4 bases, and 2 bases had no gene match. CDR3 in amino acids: CASSGQGGSYEQYF. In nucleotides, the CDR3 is TGTGCCAGCAGCGGACAGGGGGGGTCCTACGAGCAGTACTTC.

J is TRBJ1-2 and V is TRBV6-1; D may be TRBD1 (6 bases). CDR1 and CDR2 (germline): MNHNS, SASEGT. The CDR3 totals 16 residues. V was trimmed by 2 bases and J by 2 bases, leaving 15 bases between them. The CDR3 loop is CASSERWTDQNYGYTF. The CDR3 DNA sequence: TGTGCCAGCAGTGAAAGGTGGACAGACCAAAACTATGGCTACACCTTC.

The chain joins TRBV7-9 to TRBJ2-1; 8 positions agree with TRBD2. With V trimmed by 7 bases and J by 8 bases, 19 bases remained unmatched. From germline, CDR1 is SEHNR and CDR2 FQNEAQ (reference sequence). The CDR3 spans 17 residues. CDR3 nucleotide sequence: TGTGCCAGCACCGGGACTAGGGGCACGGGGGGTTTGGATGAGCAGTTCTTC. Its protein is CASTGTRGTGGLDEQFF.

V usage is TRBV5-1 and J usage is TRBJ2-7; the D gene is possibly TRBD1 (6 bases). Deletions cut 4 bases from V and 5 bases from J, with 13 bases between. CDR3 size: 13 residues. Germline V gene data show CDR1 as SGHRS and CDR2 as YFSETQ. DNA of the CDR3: TGCGCCAGCAGCGGGGGCCTGGGCCACGAGCAGTACTTC. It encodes CASSGGLGHEQYF.

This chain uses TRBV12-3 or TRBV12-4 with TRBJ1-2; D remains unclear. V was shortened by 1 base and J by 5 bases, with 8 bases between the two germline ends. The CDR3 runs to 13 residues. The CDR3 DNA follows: TGTGCCAGCAGTTTAGGGCAGGTGTATGGCTACACCTTC. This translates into CASSLGQVYGYTF.

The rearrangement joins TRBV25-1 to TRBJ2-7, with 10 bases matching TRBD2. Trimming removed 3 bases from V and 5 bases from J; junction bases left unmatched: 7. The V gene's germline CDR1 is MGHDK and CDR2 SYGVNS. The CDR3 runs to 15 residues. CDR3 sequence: CASSEVAGGPHEQYF. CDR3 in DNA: TGTGCCAGCAGTGAGGTAGCGGGAGGTCCGCACGAGCAGTACTTC.

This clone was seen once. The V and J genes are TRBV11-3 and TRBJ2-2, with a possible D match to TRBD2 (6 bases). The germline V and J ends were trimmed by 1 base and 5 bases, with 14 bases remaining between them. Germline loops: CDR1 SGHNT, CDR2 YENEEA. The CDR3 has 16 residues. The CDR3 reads CASSLVSGSNTGELFF. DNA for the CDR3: TGTGCCAGCAGCTTAGTATCCGGGAGTAATACCGGGGAGCTGTTTTTT.

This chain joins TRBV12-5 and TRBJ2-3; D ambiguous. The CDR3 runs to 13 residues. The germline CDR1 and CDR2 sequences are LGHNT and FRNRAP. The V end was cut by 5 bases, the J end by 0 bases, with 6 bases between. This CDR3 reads CASGASSTDTQYF. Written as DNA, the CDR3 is TGTGCTAGTGGTGCGTCCAGCACAGATACGCAGTATTTT.

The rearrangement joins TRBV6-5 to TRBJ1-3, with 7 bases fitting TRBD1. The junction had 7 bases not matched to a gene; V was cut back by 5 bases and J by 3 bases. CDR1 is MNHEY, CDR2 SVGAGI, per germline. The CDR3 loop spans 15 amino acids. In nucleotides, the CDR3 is TGTGCCAGCAGTCGAACAGGGGCTGGTGGAAACACCATATATTTT. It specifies CASSRTGAGGNTIYF.

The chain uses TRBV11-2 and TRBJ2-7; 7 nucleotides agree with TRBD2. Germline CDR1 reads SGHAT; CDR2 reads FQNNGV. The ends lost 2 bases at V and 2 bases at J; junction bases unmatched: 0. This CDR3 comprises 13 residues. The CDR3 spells CASSLLAAYEQYF. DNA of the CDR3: TGTGCCAGCAGCTTACTAGCGGCCTACGAGCAGTACTTC.

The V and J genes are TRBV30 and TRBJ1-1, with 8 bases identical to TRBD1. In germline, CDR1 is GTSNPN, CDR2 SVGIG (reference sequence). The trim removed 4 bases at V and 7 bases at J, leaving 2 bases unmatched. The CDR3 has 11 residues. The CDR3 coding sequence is TGTGCCTGGAATGACAGGGGTGAAGCTTTCTTT. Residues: CAWNDRGEAFF.

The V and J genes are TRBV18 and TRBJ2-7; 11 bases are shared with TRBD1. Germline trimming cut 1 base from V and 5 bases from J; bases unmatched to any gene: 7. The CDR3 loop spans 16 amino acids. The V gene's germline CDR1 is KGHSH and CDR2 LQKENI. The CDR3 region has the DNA TGTGCCAGCTCACCACTATCCGGGACAGGGGGTAACGAGCAGTACTTC. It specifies CASSPLSGTGGNEQYF.

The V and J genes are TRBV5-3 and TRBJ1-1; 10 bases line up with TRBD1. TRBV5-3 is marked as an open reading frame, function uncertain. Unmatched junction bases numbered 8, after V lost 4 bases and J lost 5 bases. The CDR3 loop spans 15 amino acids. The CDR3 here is CARSRGQGSRTEAFF. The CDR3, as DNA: TGTGCCAGAAGCAGGGGACAGGGGAGTAGGACTGAAGCTTTCTTT.

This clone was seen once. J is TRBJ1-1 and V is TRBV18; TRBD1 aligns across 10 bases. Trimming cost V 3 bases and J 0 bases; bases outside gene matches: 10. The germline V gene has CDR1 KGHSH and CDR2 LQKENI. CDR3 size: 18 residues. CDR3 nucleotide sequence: TGTGCCAGCTCACCCTTCACCGGGACAGGGGTCGTGAACACTGAAGCTTTCTTT. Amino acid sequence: CASSPFTGTGVVNTEAFF.

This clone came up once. CDR3 sequence: CASSLRGPKEETQYF. CDR3 bases: TGCGCCAGCAGCTTAAGGGGGCCAAAGGAAGAGACCCAGTACTTC. The chain employs TRBV5-1 and TRBJ2-5; 7 bases match TRBD1. The CDR3 has 15 amino acids. With 2 bases clipped from V and 3 bases from J, the junction kept 7 bases outside the gene matches. The germline gives CDR1 SGHRS, CDR2 YFSETQ.

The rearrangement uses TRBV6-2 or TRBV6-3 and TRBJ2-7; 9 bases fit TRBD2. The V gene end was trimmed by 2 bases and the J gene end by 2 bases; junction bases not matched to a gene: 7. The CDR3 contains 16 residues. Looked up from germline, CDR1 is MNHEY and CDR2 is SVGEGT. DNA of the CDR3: TGTGCCAGCAGTTACGAGGTAGCGGGAGACCCCTACGAGCAGTACTTC. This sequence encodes CASSYEVAGDPYEQYF.

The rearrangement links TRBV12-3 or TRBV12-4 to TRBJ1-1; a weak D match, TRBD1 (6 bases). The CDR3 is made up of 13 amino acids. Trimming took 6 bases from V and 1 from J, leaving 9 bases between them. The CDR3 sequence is CASRATGNTEAFF. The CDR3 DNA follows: TGTGCCAGCAGAGCGACAGGGAACACTGAAGCTTTCTTT.

CDR3 bases: TGTGCCAGCAGTTTATTAATGGGGGGAGGGGGACTAGCGGCCTTTGGAGAGCAGTTCTTC. Encoded protein: CASSLLMGGGGLAAFGEQFF. The chain carries TRBV27 and TRBJ2-1; 11 bases fit TRBD2. CDR3 size: 20 residues. Germline V gene data show CDR1 as MNHEY and CDR2 as SMNVEV (reference sequence). Losses at the gene ends were 1 base for V and 10 bases for J; bases not matched to a gene: 21.

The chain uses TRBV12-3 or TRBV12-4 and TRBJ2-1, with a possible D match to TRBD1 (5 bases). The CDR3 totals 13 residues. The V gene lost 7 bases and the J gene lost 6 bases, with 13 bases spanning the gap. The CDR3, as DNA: TGTGCCAGCACGCAAGGAACAGGCAATGAGCAGTTCTTC. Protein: CASTQGTGNEQFF.

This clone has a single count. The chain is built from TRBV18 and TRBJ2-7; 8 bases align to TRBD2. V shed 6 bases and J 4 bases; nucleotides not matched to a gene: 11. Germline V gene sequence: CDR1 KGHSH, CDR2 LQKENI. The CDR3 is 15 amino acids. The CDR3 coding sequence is TGTGCCAGCTCCCCAATGCGGGGGGCGGGGTACGAGCAGTACTTC. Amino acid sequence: CASSPMRGAGYEQYF.